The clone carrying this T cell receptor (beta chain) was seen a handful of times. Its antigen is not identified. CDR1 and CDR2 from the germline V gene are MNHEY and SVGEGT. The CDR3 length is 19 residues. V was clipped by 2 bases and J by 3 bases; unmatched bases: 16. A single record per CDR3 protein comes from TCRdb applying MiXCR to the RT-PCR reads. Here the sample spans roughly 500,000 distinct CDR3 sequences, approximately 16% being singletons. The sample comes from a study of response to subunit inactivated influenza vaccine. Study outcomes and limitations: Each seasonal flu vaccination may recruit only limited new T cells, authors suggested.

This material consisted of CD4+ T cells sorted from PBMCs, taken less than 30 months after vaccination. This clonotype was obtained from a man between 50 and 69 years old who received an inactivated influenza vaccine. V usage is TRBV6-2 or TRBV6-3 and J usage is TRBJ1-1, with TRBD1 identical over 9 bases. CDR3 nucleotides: TGTGCCAGCAGTTACCCTCTCGCGGGGACAGGGTCATACGACACTGAAGCTTTCTTT. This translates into CASSYPLAGTGSYDTEAFF.